These 18 T cell receptor beta chains were sequenced from one sample in a study of T cell changes during pregnancy in multiple sclerosis (dated 2019 in TCRdb). Receptor libraries were prepared by the immunoSEQ multiplex PCR assay. Drawn from immuneACCESS, this table holds only the in-frame rearrangements with V and J called that TCRdb kept. Clones are partly lost; checked studies trace under half to an unresolved V gene and leave the rest unexplained. Recorded for this sample are about 44,000 clones; roughly 92% of them occurred a single time. Clones ranked in the top ten supply 0.67% of the sample. The input for sequencing was CD4+ T cells from peripheral blood mononuclear cells, taken in the first trimester of pregnancy. The receptors here all came from a female donor with multiple sclerosis, enrolled in a pregnancy study.

The chain is built from TRBV5-1 and TRBJ2-1, with 13 bases identical to TRBD2. The V and J ends lost 0 bases and 3 bases, in that order; junction bases with no gene match: 6. CDR3 size: 18 residues. Germline loops: CDR1 SGHRS, CDR2 YFSETQ. The CDR3 bases are TGCGCCAGCAGCTTGGCCAGGGGACTAGCGGGATACTACAATGAGCAGTTCTTC. It is translated as CASSLARGLAGYYNEQFF.

The V gene is TRBV5-4, the J gene TRBJ2-7; 7 bases fit TRBD2. The length of the CDR3 is 15 residues. Per the germline V gene, CDR1 is SGHNT and CDR2 is YYREEE (reference sequence). The J segment lost 0 bases and the V segment lost 1 base, leaving 4 bases of the junction unmatched. The CDR3 DNA reads as TGTGCCAGCAGCTTGCTCGGGAGGCCCTCCTACGAGCAGTACTTC. Translating it yields CASSLLGRPSYEQYF.

V usage is TRBV28 and J usage is TRBJ2-1, with TRBD2 matching over 13 bases. From germline, CDR1 is MDHEN and CDR2 SYDVKM. The CDR3 extends over 16 amino acids. The ends lost 6 bases at V and 7 bases at J; junction bases unmatched: 9. The CDR3 nucleotides read TGTGCCAGCAGCAGCCGGACTAGCGGGAGACTAAATGAGCAGTTCTTC. Its translation: CASSSRTSGRLNEQFF.

The chain couples TRBV28 to TRBJ2-7; weak D call: TRBD1 (6 bases). This CDR3 has 14 residues. Per the germline V gene, CDR1 is MDHEN and CDR2 is SYDVKM. Trimming cost V 3 bases and J 7 bases, with 16 bases left between them. CDR3 residues: CASSFLRQASEQYF. CDR3 sequence (DNA): TGTGCCAGCAGTTTCCTACGACAGGCGAGTGAGCAGTACTTC.

Here the CDR3 DNA reads TGTGCCAGCAGCCCCGGGGACAGTAGCACAGATACGCAGTATTTT. Translating it yields CASSPGDSSTDTQYF. This chain joins TRBV11-3 and TRBJ2-3; 7 positions match TRBD1. CDR3 size: 15 residues. CDR1 is SGHNT, CDR2 YENEEA, per germline. V lost 5 bases, J lost 0 bases, and 5 bases stayed unmatched. Based on the CDR3 plus reference TRBV11-3 and TRBJ2-3, the full variable domain is EAGVVQSPRYKIIEKKQPVAFWCNPISGHNTLYWYLQNLGQGPELLIRYENEEAVDDSQLPKDRFSAERLKGVDSTLKIQPAELGDSAVYLCASSPGDSSTDTQYFGPGTRLTVL.

The chain employs TRBV5-6 and TRBJ2-1; 9 bases are shared with TRBD2. CDR1 SGHDT and CDR2 YYEEEE come from the germline V gene. There are 15 residues in the CDR3. The ends lost 4 bases at V and 3 bases at J; junction bases unmatched: 5. Here the CDR3 reads CASSKGTSRYNEQFF. CDR3 DNA sequence: TGTGCCAGCAGCAAGGGGACTAGCCGCTACAATGAGCAGTTCTTC. Variable domain in full (rest from reference TRBV5-6 and TRBJ2-1): DAGVTQSPTHLIKTRGQQVTLRCSPKSGHDTVSWYQQALGQGPQFIFQYYEEEERQRGNFPDRFSGHQFPNYSSELNVNALLLGDSALYLCASSKGTSRYNEQFFGPGTRLTVL.

The chain has TRBV29-1 and TRBJ2-2; TRBD1 aligns across 7 bases. V was clipped by 6 bases and J by 5 bases; unmatched bases: 6. Germline loops: CDR1 SQVTM, CDR2 ANQGSEA. The CDR3 runs 13 residues. CDR3 protein: CSVRTRGTGELFF. CDR3 in DNA: TGCAGCGTCCGCACCAGGGGGACCGGGGAGCTGTTTTTT.

This clone was seen only once. V gene TRBV18 combines with J gene TRBJ1-5; D ambiguous. This CDR3 is 14 amino acids long. CDR1 and CDR2 (germline): KGHSH, LQKENI. V gave up 4 bases and J gave up 2 bases, with 9 bases separating them. The CDR3 DNA reads TGTGCCAGCTCACGAGGGCAAGGCAATCAGCCCCAGCATTTT. Translated, it gives CASSRGQGNQPQHF.

This clone came up once. This chain joins TRBV29-1 and TRBJ2-2; D call uncertain. Per the germline V gene, CDR1 is SQVTM and CDR2 is ANQGSEA. Between the trimmed V and J ends, which lost 4 bases and 0 bases, there was a span of 6 bases. There are 13 residues in the CDR3. CDR3 DNA: TGCAGCGTTGGGCGGTCGAACACCGGGGAGCTGTTTTTT. It specifies CSVGRSNTGELFF.

This clone was seen a few times. This sequence joins TRBV1 and TRBJ1-5; the table's D call of TRBD1 was not tested on the DNA. TRBV1 is a known pseudogene. CDR3 length: 16 amino acids. The CDR3 DNA is TGCACCAGCAGCCAAGACTGGATGACAGATAATCAGCCCCAGCATTTT. Its protein product is CTSSQDWMTDNQPQHF.

This clone was observed a single time. The rearrangement uses TRBV5-4 and TRBJ2-7; 10 nucleotides line up with TRBD2. The germline gives CDR1 SGHNT, CDR2 YYREEE (reference sequence). The CDR3 is made up of 15 amino acids. V trimming: 4 bases; J trimming: 4 bases; junction bases outside the gene matches: 8. In nucleotides, the CDR3 is TGTGCCAGCAGCCGGACAGCGGGAGGGCTATACGAGCAGTACTTC. Translation gives CASSRTAGGLYEQYF.

The CDR3 region is CASRSGQIYGYTF. Written as DNA, the CDR3 is TGTGCCAGCAGGTCGGGACAGATTTATGGCTACACCTTC. The rearrangement joins TRBV6-5 to TRBJ1-2; TRBD1 matches 7 bases. After removal of 6 bases from V and 5 bases from J, the junction contained 6 bases not matched to a gene. This CDR3 has 13 residues. Germline CDR1 MNHEY, CDR2 SVGAGI.

The chain couples TRBV27 to TRBJ2-2, with TRBD1 as a possible D gene (5 bases). V dropped 6 bases and J dropped 3 bases, with 11 bases sitting between them. CDR1 MNHEY and CDR2 SMNVEV come from the germline V gene (reference sequence). CDR3 size: 14 residues. The CDR3, as DNA: TGTGCCAGCAGACATCAAGGGGACACCGGGGAGCTGTTTTTT. It translates to CASRHQGDTGELFF.

The chain recombines TRBV27 with TRBJ2-1; TRBD2 agrees at 8 bases. This CDR3 spans 14 amino acids. Looked up from germline, CDR1 is MNHEY and CDR2 is SMNVEV (reference sequence). The V gene end was trimmed by 5 bases and the J gene end by 8 bases; junction bases not matched to a gene: 8. The CDR3, as DNA: TGTGCCAGCAGTCCTGGCGGGAGGTCGGATGAGCAGTTCTTC. Protein: CASSPGGRSDEQFF.

This chain connects TRBV6-1 to TRBJ1-5; no clear D gene. This CDR3 is 13 amino acids long. V gave up 0 bases and J gave up 6 bases, with 6 bases separating them. Looked up from germline, CDR1 is MNHNS and CDR2 is SASEGT. This chain's CDR3 is CASSEARGQPQHF. CDR3 nucleotide sequence: TGTGCCAGCAGTGAAGCTCGGGGTCAGCCCCAGCATTTT.

This chain links TRBV9 with TRBJ1-2, with D maybe TRBD1 (6 bases). Trimming stripped 0 bases from V and 4 bases from J, with 16 bases between. Germline loops: CDR1 SGDLS, CDR2 YYNGEE. The CDR3 extends over 16 amino acids. In DNA form, the CDR3 reads TGTGCCAGCAGCGTAGCTTCGATTGCCAGGGGCTATGGCTACACCTTC. Its protein product is CASSVASIARGYGYTF.

The genes are TRBV12-5 and TRBJ2-1; 7 positions match TRBD2. Looked up from germline, CDR1 is LGHNT and CDR2 is FRNRAP. Trimming removed 3 bases from V and 0 bases from J; junction bases left unmatched: 11. The CDR3 runs to 18 residues. For the CDR3, the DNA is TGTGCTAGTGGTTTCGATTTCCTAGCGGTCAACTCCTACAATGAGCAGTTCTTC. Its protein product is CASGFDFLAVNSYNEQFF.

This chain links TRBV9 with TRBJ2-5, with 7 bases identical to TRBD1. With 3 bases clipped from V and 14 bases from J, the junction kept 7 bases outside the gene matches. This CDR3 is 11 amino acids long. Germline CDR1 is SGDLS and CDR2 is YYNGEE. CDR3 in DNA: TGTGCCAGCAGCGCCGGGACAGCGTATTACTTC. It yields the protein CASSAGTAYYF.